These 14 T cell receptor beta chains share one sample of origin, sequenced in a study of control samples from healthy donors and cancer patients. Using immunoSEQ multiplex PCR, the repertoire was profiled, and TCRdb retains in-frame clones only, with some absent. This sample has about 130,000 clones, with about nine tenths found just once. Sequenced material: blood. These receptors were taken from a young man in good health.

The V gene is TRBV7-9, the J gene TRBJ2-5; D is perhaps TRBD1 (5 bases). Germline CDR1 reads SEHNR; CDR2 reads FQNEAQ (reference sequence). V was trimmed by 5 bases and J by 0 bases, leaving 10 bases between them. This CDR3 comprises 14 residues. DNA of the CDR3: TGTGCCAGCAGCCAGACAGCAAACCAAGAGACCCAGTACTTC. Its translation is CASSQTANQETQYF.

This clone was seen only a few times. The V gene is TRBV6-5, the J gene TRBJ1-1; perhaps TRBD1 as D (6 bases). This CDR3 region has 15 residues. V shed 5 bases and J shed 0 bases, with 13 bases lying between them. CDR1 is MNHEY and CDR2 is SVGAGI in the germline V gene. The CDR3 DNA is TGTGCCAGCAGTATCCAGGGGCACTTGAACACTGAAGCTTTCTTT. Its translation is CASSIQGHLNTEAFF.

Here the CDR3 reads CASSLLPADAYGYTF. In DNA, the CDR3 is TGTGCCAGCAGCTTGCTGCCAGCAGATGCGTATGGCTACACCTTC. This rearrangement joins TRBV5-6 to TRBJ1-2; D remains ambiguous. Trimming pared 1 base from V and 5 bases from J, leaving 15 bases between. The CDR3 covers 15 residues. Germline V lookup: CDR1 SGHDT, CDR2 YYEEEE.

This clone came up once. The gene calls are TRBV9 and TRBJ2-1; weak D call: TRBD1 (6 bases). CDR3 size: 12 residues. Trimming left V 2 bases short and J 9 bases short, with 9 bases between. Germline V CDR1 and CDR2: SGDLS, YYNGEE. This CDR3 is CASSVGAAEQFF. The CDR3, as DNA: TGTGCCAGCAGCGTGGGGGCCGCTGAGCAGTTCTTC.

This sequence joins TRBV2 and TRBJ1-1, with TRBD1 matching 7 bases. The CDR3 length is 12 residues. V shed 3 bases and J 11 bases; nucleotides not matched to a gene: 6. Germline lookup yields CDR1 SNHLY and CDR2 FYNNEI. CDR3: CASSEEGAQAFF. The CDR3 nucleotides read TGTGCCAGCAGTGAGGAGGGGGCGCAGGCTTTCTTT.

The genes are TRBV24-1 and TRBJ2-3; TRBD1 matches 9 bases. Germline V gene lookup returns CDR1 KGHDR and CDR2 SFDVKD. This CDR3 region has 15 residues. J was trimmed by 3 bases and V by 4 bases; bases with no gene match: 4. CDR3 in amino acids: CATSDPGQGTDTQYF. CDR3 sequence (DNA): TGTGCCACCAGTGACCCGGGACAGGGAACAGATACGCAGTATTTT.

This chain uses TRBV3-1 (or the pseudogene TRBV3-2) with TRBJ2-7; the match to TRBD1 covers 9 bases. This CDR3 contains 15 residues. V lost 2 bases, J lost 5 bases, and 7 bases stayed unmatched. Germline CDR1 is LGHDT and CDR2 is YNNKEL (reference sequence). CDR3 loop: CASSQRTGGFHEQYF. CDR3 DNA sequence: TGTGCCAGCAGCCAAAGAACAGGGGGCTTCCACGAGCAGTACTTC.

V and J are TRBV2 and TRBJ2-7, with 10 bases that match TRBD1. Unmatched junction bases numbered 6, after V lost 0 bases and J lost 4 bases. The CDR3 runs 16 residues. Germline assignment: CDR1 SNHLY and CDR2 FYNNEI. The CDR3 spells CASSEATRDRGYEQYF. In DNA, the CDR3 is TGTGCCAGCAGTGAAGCTACCCGGGACAGGGGTTACGAGCAGTACTTC.

This chain uses TRBV6-1 with TRBJ1-3, with unresolved D. CDR1 is MNHNS and CDR2 is SASEGT in the germline V gene. With 2 bases removed from V and 7 bases from J, the gap between germline ends came to 9 bases. This CDR3 region has 13 residues. The CDR3 bases are TGTGCCAGCAGTGAATCGCAGTCGAACACCATATATTTT. It translates to CASSESQSNTIYF.

This clone was picked up one time. The chain links TRBV10-3 to TRBJ2-7; D ambiguous. V dropped 3 bases and J dropped 4 bases, with 4 bases sitting between them. CDR1 is ENHRY, CDR2 SYGVKD, per germline. This CDR3 comprises 11 residues. The CDR3: CAISDKYEQYF. CDR3 sequence (DNA): TGTGCCATCAGTGACAAATACGAGCAGTACTTC.

The gene calls are TRBV29-1 and TRBJ1-1, with D uncertain. V lost 5 bases to trimming and J lost 4 bases, with 17 bases between them. This CDR3 spans 14 amino acids. Per the germline V gene, CDR1 is SQVTM and CDR2 is ANQGSEA. CDR3 region: CSVLQAGGITEAFF. The DNA of the CDR3 is TGCAGCGTTCTTCAGGCCGGAGGGATCACTGAAGCTTTCTTT.

The J gene is TRBJ2-7, the V gene TRBV6-6; D not resolved. Germline CDR1 and CDR2: MNHNY and SVGAGI (reference sequence). V was pared by 0 bases and J by 3 bases, with 3 bases between. There are 12 residues in the CDR3. The chain's CDR3 is CASSYSVYEQYF. CDR3 in DNA: TGTGCCAGCAGTTACTCCGTCTACGAGCAGTACTTC.

The chain employs TRBV5-4 and TRBJ1-1; the D is unclear. The CDR3 loop spans 11 amino acids. V lost 4 bases and J 6 bases, leaving 7 bases between the germline ends. Germline assignment: CDR1 SGHNT and CDR2 YYREEE (reference sequence). The CDR3: CASSTAAEAFF. Written as DNA, the CDR3 is TGTGCCAGCAGCACCGCCGCTGAAGCTTTCTTT.

This chain links TRBV7-9 with TRBJ2-7; D is unresolved. V was trimmed by 1 base and J by 6 bases, leaving 4 bases between them. The CDR3 has 11 amino acids. Germline CDR1 is SEHNR and CDR2 is FQNEAQ (reference sequence). The CDR3 DNA follows: TGTGCCAGCAGCTTAGAGAGCGAGCAGTACTTC. Translating gives CASSLESEQYF. Full variable domain (remainder filled in from reference TRBV7-9 and TRBJ2-7): DTGVSQNPRHKITKRGQNVTFRCDPISEHNRLYWYRQTLGQGPEFLTYFQNEAQLEKSRLLSDRFSAERPKGSFSTLEIQRTEQGDSAMYLCASSLESEQYFGPGTRLTVT.